The rows below give T cell receptor beta chains drawn from one sample of a study of a mutant IDH1 vaccine in newly diagnosed glioma. No antigens are known for them. The protocol was immunoSEQ multiplex PCR, while the TCRdb copy is restricted to in-frame clones and leaves out a portion. The data show tens of thousands of clones, over 85% seen once. The source material was PBMCs, sampled from a glioma patient whose treatment included an IDH1 peptide vaccine. The receptors derive from a woman between 40 and 50 years old with glioma. CDR3s include the opening cysteine and the closing phenylalanine or tryptophan. A D gene is named only where the DNA matches it firmly. Rows give clone size only sometimes, using once, few, many, or a class for an expanded clone.

d_gene	abundance	v_gene	j_gene	CDR3aa	CDR3nt
TRBD2	NA	TRBV11-2	TRBJ2-5	CASTPVRAGGQETQYF	TGTGCCAGCACACCAGTACGCGCGGGGGGTCAAGAGACCCAGTACTTC
NA	NA	TRBV6-5	TRBJ1-2	CASSTRTVGNYGYTF	TGTGCCAGCAGTACACGGACAGTTGGGAACTATGGCTACACCTTC
NA	NA	TRBV5-8	TRBJ2-5	CASSLGTGEVKTQYF	TGTGCCAGCAGCTTGGGTACAGGCGAAGTAAAGACCCAGTACTTC
NA	NA	TRBV25-1	TRBJ2-3	CASSGTYTDTQYF	TGTGCCAGCAGCGGGACGTACACAGATACGCAGTATTTT
NA	NA	TRBV7-9	TRBJ1-2	CASSRTTGAVYGYTF	TGTGCCAGCAGCCGAACCACCGGGGCCGTCTATGGCTACACCTTC
TRBD1	NA	TRBV30	TRBJ2-1	CAWSVLGQGSDEQFF	TGTGCCTGGAGTGTACTTGGACAGGGTAGTGATGAGCAGTTCTTC
NA	NA	TRBV14	TRBJ2-5	CASSQVGTARQETQYF	TGTGCCAGCAGTCAAGTTGGTACGGCACGTCAAGAGACCCAGTACTTC
TRBD2	NA	TRBV2	TRBJ2-1	CASSEETSGANEQFF	TGTGCCAGCAGTGAAGAGACTAGCGGGGCCAATGAGCAGTTCTTC
NA	NA	TRBV6-5	TRBJ2-7	CASSYWTALTYEQYF	TGTGCCAGCAGTTACTGGACAGCTCTCACCTACGAGCAGTACTTC
NA	NA	TRBV2	TRBJ2-7	CASSTSPSYEQYF	TGTGCCAGCAGTACGAGCCCCTCCTACGAGCAGTACTTC
NA	few	TRBV28	TRBJ1-5	CAGKKPAKPQHF	TGTGCCGGCAAGAAACCAGCCAAGCCCCAGCATTTT
TRBD2	NA	TRBV5-1	TRBJ2-1	CASSSGTSGSNEQFF	TGCGCCAGCAGCTCCGGGACTAGCGGGAGTAATGAGCAGTTCTTC
NA	NA	TRBV19	TRBJ1-6	CASSIVGWNSPLHF	TGTGCCAGTAGTATAGTAGGATGGAATTCACCCCTCCACTTT
NA	NA	TRBV2	TRBJ1-2	CASTVAGFYGYTF	TGTGCCAGCACCGTCGCAGGGTTCTATGGCTACACCTTC
NA	NA	TRBV6-6	TRBJ1-1	CASSWAAEILNTEAFF	TGTGCCAGCAGTTGGGCCGCAGAGATTTTGAACACTGAAGCTTTCTTT
TRBD2	NA	TRBV29-1	TRBJ2-1	CSVSQRGGLVDEQFF	TGCAGCGTTTCTCAGCGGGGGGGTCTCGTGGATGAGCAGTTCTTC
NA	NA	TRBV5-4	TRBJ2-3	CASSLDPNRGTDTQYF	TGTGCCAGCAGCTTGGACCCGAACCGGGGCACAGATACGCAGTATTTT
NA	NA	TRBV29-1	TRBJ2-1	CSSRFGGTSSYNEQFF	TGCAGCTCTAGGTTCGGCGGGACGAGCTCCTACAATGAGCAGTTCTTC
TRBD2	NA	TRBV27	TRBJ2-7	CASSLGSGSYEQYF	TGTGCCAGCAGTTTAGGTAGCGGGAGTTACGAGCAGTACTTC
TRBD2	NA	TRBV5-4	TRBJ2-1	CASSLSGRVYNEQFF	TGTGCCAGCAGCCTTAGCGGGAGGGTTTACAATGAGCAGTTCTTC
NA	NA	TRBV5-1	TRBJ1-2	CASSLTGSDYGYTF	TGCGCCAGCAGCTTGACAGGGTCGGACTATGGCTACACCTTC
TRBD1	NA	TRBV5-4	TRBJ1-4	CASSADRAGGNEKLFF	TGTGCCAGCAGCGCCGACAGGGCCGGGGGGAATGAAAAACTGTTTTTT
TRBD1	NA	TRBV29-1	TRBJ2-5	CSVYTGQGLRQETQYF	TGCAGCGTCTATACGGGACAGGGGCTTCGCCAAGAGACCCAGTACTTC
NA	NA	TRBV4-2	TRBJ1-2	CASRIEGYGYTF	TGTGCCAGCCGCATTGAGGGCTATGGCTACACCTTC
TRBD1	NA	TRBV2	TRBJ2-3	CASRTGGRADTQYF	TGTGCCAGCAGGACAGGGGGCCGGGCAGATACGCAGTATTTT
NA	NA	TRBV29-1	TRBJ1-2	CSALLGLGYGYTF	TGCAGCGCGCTCCTGGGACTGGGGTATGGCTACACCTTC
NA	NA	TRBV20-1	TRBJ2-7	CSARAGYEQYF	TGCAGTGCTAGAGCAGGTTACGAGCAGTACTTC
TRBD1	NA	TRBV6-1	TRBJ1-1	CASSGPRDRGRTEAFF	TGTGCCAGCAGTGGCCCCCGGGACAGGGGACGCACTGAAGCTTTCTTT
NA	NA	TRBV6-6	TRBJ2-5	CASSYEETQYF	TGTGCCAGCAGTTACGAAGAGACCCAGTACTTC
NA	NA	TRBV6-5	TRBJ1-2	CASSYSGNGYTF	TGTGCCAGCAGTTACTCAGGGAATGGCTACACCTTC
NA	NA	TRBV6-1	TRBJ2-1	CASTRQAAYNEQFF	TGTGCCAGCACCAGACAGGCAGCCTACAATGAGCAGTTCTTC
NA	NA	TRBV18	TRBJ2-7	CASSPPRATYEQYF	TGTGCCAGCTCACCACCGAGAGCGACCTACGAGCAGTACTTC
TRBD1	NA	TRBV4-3	TRBJ1-5	CASSQQGGINQPQHF	TGCGCCAGCAGCCAACAGGGGGGAATCAATCAGCCCCAGCATTTT
NA	NA	TRBV14	TRBJ1-2	CASSGSLHYGYTF	TGTGCCAGCAGCGGCAGTCTTCACTATGGCTACACCTTC
TRBD1	NA	TRBV2	TRBJ1-2	CASGDRGTDGYTF	TGTGCCAGCGGGGACAGGGGGACGGACGGCTACACCTTC
TRBD1	NA	TRBV10-3	TRBJ2-1	CAISVNAGGFNNEQFF	TGTGCCATCAGTGTAAATGCAGGGGGCTTTAATAATGAGCAGTTCTTC
TRBD2	NA	TRBV7-9	TRBJ2-7	CASSRSAGGPHEQYF	TGTGCCAGCAGCCGATCAGCGGGAGGGCCCCACGAGCAGTACTTC
TRBD1	NA	TRBV6-5	TRBJ1-1	CASSLSTGYTEAFF	TGTGCCAGCAGTTTATCGACAGGGTACACTGAAGCTTTCTTT
TRBD2	NA	TRBV14	TRBJ2-1	CASSPTSGNPGEQFF	TGTGCCAGCAGCCCGACTAGCGGGAACCCTGGTGAGCAGTTCTTC
NA	NA	TRBV6-1	TRBJ1-4	CASVQGGRIEKLFF	TGTGCCAGCGTCCAAGGAGGGAGAATAGAAAAACTGTTTTTT
NA	NA	TRBV6-6	TRBJ1-5	CASSTQGGNQPQHF	TGTGCCAGCTCAACACAGGGCGGGAATCAGCCCCAGCATTTT
NA	NA	TRBV7-2	TRBJ2-3	CASSLYREVSDTQYF	TGTGCCAGCAGCTTGTACAGGGAGGTTTCAGATACGCAGTATTTT
NA	once	TRBV30	TRBJ1-4	CAWSQSIGKTNEKLFF	TGTGCCTGGAGTCAGAGTATCGGCAAAACGAATGAAAAACTGTTTTTT
NA	NA	TRBV4-1	TRBJ2-1	CASSQGDNEQFF	TGCGCCAGCAGCCAAGGGGACAATGAGCAGTTCTTC
NA	few	TRBV29-1	TRBJ1-1	CSVEGPNTEAFF	TGCAGCGTTGAGGGCCCGAACACTGAAGCTTTCTTT